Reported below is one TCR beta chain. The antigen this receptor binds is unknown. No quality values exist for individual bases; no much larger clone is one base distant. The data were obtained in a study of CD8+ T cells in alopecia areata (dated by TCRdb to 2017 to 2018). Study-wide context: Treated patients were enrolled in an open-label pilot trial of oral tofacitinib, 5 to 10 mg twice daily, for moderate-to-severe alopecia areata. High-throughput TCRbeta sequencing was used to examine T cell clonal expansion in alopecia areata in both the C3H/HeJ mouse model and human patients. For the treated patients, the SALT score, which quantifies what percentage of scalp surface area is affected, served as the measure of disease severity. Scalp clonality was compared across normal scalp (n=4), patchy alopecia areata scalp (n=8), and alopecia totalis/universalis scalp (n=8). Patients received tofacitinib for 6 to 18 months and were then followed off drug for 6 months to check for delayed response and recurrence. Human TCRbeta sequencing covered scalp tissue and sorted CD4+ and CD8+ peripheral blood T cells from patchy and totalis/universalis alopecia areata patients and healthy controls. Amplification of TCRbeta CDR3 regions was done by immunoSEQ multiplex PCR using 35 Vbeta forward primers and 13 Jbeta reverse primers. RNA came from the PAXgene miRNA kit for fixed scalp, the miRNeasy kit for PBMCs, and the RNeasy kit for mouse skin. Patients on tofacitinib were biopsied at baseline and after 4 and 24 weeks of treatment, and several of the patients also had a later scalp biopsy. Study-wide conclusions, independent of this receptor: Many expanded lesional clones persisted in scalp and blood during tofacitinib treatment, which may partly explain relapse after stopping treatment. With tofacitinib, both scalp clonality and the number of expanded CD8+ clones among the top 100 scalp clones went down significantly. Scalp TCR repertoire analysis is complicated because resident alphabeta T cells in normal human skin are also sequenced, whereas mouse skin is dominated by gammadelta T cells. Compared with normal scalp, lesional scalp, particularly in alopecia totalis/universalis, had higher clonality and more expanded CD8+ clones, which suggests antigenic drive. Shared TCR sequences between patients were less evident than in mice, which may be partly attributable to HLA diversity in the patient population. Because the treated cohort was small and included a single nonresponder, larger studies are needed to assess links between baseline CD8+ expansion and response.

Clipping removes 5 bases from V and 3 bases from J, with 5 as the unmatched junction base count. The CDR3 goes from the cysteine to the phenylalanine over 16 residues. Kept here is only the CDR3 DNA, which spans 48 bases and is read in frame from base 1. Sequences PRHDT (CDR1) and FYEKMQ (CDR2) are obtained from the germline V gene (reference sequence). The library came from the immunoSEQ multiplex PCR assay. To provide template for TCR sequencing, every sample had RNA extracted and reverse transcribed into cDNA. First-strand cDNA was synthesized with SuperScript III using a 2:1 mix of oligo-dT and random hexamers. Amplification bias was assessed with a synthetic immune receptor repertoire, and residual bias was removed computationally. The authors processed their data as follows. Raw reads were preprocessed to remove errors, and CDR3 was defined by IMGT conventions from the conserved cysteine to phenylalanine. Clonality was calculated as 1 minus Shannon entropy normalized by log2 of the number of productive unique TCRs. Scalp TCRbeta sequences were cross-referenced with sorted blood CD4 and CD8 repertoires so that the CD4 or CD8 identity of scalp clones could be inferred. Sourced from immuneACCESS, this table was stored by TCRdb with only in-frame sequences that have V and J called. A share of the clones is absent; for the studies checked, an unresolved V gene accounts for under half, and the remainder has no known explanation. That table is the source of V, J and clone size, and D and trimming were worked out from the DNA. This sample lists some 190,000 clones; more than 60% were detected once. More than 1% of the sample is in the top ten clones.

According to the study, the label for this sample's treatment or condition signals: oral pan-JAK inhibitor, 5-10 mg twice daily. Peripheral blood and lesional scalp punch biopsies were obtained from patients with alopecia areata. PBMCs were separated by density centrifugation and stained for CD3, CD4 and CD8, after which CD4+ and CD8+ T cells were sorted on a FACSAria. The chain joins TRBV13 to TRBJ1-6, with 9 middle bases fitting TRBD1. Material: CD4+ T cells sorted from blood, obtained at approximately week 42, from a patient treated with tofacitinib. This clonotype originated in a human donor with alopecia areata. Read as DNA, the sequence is TGTGCCAGCAGCATACGGGACAGGGACTATAATTCACCCCTCCACTTT. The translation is CASSIRDRDYNSPLHF.